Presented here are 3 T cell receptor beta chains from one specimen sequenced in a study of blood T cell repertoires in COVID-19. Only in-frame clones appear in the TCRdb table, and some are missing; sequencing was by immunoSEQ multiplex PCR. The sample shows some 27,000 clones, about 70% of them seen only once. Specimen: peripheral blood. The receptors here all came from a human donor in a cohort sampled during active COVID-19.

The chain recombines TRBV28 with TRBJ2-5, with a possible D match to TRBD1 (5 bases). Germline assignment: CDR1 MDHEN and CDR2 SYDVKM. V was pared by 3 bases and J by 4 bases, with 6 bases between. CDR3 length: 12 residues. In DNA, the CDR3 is TGTGCCAGCAGTTTCAGGGCAGAGACCCAGTACTTC. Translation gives CASSFRAETQYF.

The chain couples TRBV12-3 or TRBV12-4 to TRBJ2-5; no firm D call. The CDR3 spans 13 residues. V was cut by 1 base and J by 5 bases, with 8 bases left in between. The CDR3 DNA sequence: TGTGCCAGCAGTTTAGACGTGAGGGAGACCCAGTACTTC. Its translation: CASSLDVRETQYF.

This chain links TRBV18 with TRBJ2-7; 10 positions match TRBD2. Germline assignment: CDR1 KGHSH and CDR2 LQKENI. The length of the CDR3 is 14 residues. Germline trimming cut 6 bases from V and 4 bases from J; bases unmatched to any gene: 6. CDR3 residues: CASSPGLANYEQYF. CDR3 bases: TGTGCCAGCTCGCCGGGACTAGCGAATTACGAGCAGTACTTC. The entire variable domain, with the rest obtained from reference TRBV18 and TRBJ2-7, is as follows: NAGVMQNPRHLVRRRGQEARLRCSPMKGHSHVYWYRQLPEEGLKFMVYLQKENIIDESGMPKERFSAEFPKEGPSILRIQQVVRGDSAAYFCASSPGLANYEQYFGPGTRLTVT.